Below, 4 T cell receptor beta chains from the same sample are listed, as sequenced in a study of tumor-infiltrating lymphocytes in oesophageal squamous cell carcinoma. TCRdb redid the calling of the PCR reads with MiXCR, one entry per CDR3 protein. The sample consists of 23,000 or so distinct CDR3 sequences, about 40% of them appearing once. Source material: esophageal tumor tissue. The origin of the receptors is a male donor with esophageal squamous cell carcinoma.

The sample holds a few counts of this clonotype. This clone may be a read error of a much larger clone one base away. The chain carries TRBV28 and TRBJ2-1; no clear D gene. The J call is doubtful: the DNA matches TRBJ2-7 better. Germline V gives CDR1 MDHEN, CDR2 SYDVKM. This CDR3 has 12 amino acids. CDR3 sequence reads: CASSLGPDEQYF. In nucleotides, the CDR3 is TGTGCCAGCAGTTTAGGGCCCGATGAGCAGTACTTC.

This clonotype is medium-sized (0.01 to 0.1%) by share. The J gene is TRBJ2-5, the V gene TRBV7-9; TRBD1 matches at 7 bases. The J segment lost 2 bases and the V segment lost 5 bases, leaving 5 bases of the junction unmatched. In germline, CDR1 is SEHNR, CDR2 FQNEAQ (reference sequence). There are 14 residues in the CDR3. Here the CDR3 DNA reads TGTGCCAGCAGCCAAGGGACAGCACAAGAGACCCAGTACTTC. The encoded protein is CASSQGTAQETQYF.

This clonotype was observed a handful of times. No conserved phenylalanine or tryptophan ends this CDR3, so it is likely a read error. It is unclear where the CDR3 begins or ends on the DNA, so no DNA is shown, and the CDR3 is as TCRdb lists it. The chain couples TRBV7-9 to TRBJ2-3; TRBD1, the D gene given by the table, was not confirmed from the DNA. Germline V gene sequence: CDR1 SEHNR, CDR2 FQNEAQ (reference sequence). 18 amino acids form the CDR3, both terminal residues included. The CDR3 spells CASSLIWARDVRPSTLGT.

In its sample, this clonotype was seen many times. J is TRBJ2-7 and V is TRBV12-3 or TRBV12-4; 9 bases agree with TRBD1. V trimming: 6 bases; J trimming: 7 bases; junction bases outside the gene matches: 13. The length of the CDR3 is 15 residues. The CDR3 is CASRTTGGWGNEQYF. CDR3 DNA sequence: TGTGCCAGCAGAACGACAGGGGGATGGGGCAATGAGCAGTACTTC.